This T cell receptor (beta chain) emerged from a study of cytomegalovirus exposure and HLA in healthy donors. The PCR contained 60 Vbeta and 13 Jbeta primers. Produced via immunoSEQ multiplex PCR; TCRdb's table is partial and in-frame only. Here the sample spans about 160,000 clones, around four fifths being singletons. Germline V CDR1 and CDR2: MDHEN, SYDVKM. The CDR3 has 13 residues. Overall study results and limits: The majority of CMV-associated TCR beta chains were reported as apparently HLA-restricted in a later analysis. Association of a missense DCLRE1C variant with TCR beta V- and J-gene trimming was reported in a later analysis. Specific recognition of CMV antigens was confirmed in vitro for a few chains (all CMV-associated).

Note on this clone: The antigen is not known.

V gene TRBV28 combines with J gene TRBJ2-5; 8 bases line up with TRBD1. The DNA end is a closer match to TRBJ2-7, so the J assignment may be wrong. The source is a man aged 25-45 years in good health and CMV-seronegative. Sequencing was done on a sample of PBMCs. The CDR3 region has the DNA TGTGCCAGCGGCCCGGGACAGGCCTACGAGCAGTACTTC. Translating gives CASGPGQAYEQYF.